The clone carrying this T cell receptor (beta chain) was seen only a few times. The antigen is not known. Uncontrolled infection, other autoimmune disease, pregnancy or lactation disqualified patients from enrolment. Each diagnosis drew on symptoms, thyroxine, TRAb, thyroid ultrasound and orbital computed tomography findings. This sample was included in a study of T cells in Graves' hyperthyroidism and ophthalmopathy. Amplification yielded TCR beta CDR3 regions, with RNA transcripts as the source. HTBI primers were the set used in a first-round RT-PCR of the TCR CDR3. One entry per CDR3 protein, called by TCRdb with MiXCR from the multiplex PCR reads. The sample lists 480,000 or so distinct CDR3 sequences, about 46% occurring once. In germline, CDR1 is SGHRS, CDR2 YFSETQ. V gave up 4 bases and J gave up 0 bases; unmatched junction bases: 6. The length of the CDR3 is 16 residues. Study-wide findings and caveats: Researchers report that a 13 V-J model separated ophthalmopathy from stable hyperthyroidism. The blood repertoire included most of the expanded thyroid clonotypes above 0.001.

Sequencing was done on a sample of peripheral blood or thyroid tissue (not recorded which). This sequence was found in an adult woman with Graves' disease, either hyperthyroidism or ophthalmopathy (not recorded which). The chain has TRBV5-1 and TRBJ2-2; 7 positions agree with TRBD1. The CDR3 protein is CASSEGASANTGELFF. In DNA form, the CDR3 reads TGCGCCAGCAGCGAGGGGGCCTCGGCGAACACCGGGGAGCTGTTTTTT.